Presented here are 19 T cell receptor beta chains from one specimen sequenced in a study of blood T cell repertoires in COVID-19. Sequencing used immunoSEQ multiplex PCR; TCRdb keeps in-frame clones, though not all of them. The table includes about 120,000 clones, 78% detected once. The sequenced material came from peripheral blood. The receptors stem from a man between 65 and 85 years old with acute or convalescent COVID-19.

The chain uses TRBV5-5 and TRBJ1-5; D uncertain. The germline V gene encodes CDR1 SGHKS and CDR2 YYEKEE (reference sequence). This CDR3 spans 14 amino acids. Trimming shortened V by 4 bases and J by 2 bases, and 10 bases separated the two germline ends. The CDR3 spells CASSAGGGNQPQHF. Written as DNA, the CDR3 is TGTGCCAGCAGCGCTGGAGGAGGCAATCAGCCCCAGCATTTT.

The chain recombines TRBV25-1 with TRBJ1-2; D is unclear. There are 11 residues in the CDR3. The V and J ends lost 9 bases and 6 bases respectively, with 11 bases between them. CDR1 is MGHDK, CDR2 SYGVNS, per germline. The CDR3 DNA reads as TGTGCCAGTGACAACTCTCATGGCTACACCTTC. This gives the protein CASDNSHGYTF.

V usage is TRBV12-3 or TRBV12-4 and J usage is TRBJ2-1, with D possibly being TRBD1 (5 bases). This CDR3 is built from 13 residues. V was trimmed by 7 bases and J by 2 bases, leaving 9 bases between them. The CDR3 is CASTGRAYNEQFF. CDR3 DNA sequence: TGTGCCAGCACGGGCAGGGCCTACAATGAGCAGTTCTTC.

A remark on this clone: Germline and junction disagree at one end, which may indicate a read error. V gene TRBV19 combines with J gene TRBJ1-2; 7 bases line up with TRBD1. Germline V gene lookup returns CDR1 LNHDA and CDR2 SQIVND (reference sequence). This CDR3 spans 16 amino acids. The DNA of the CDR3 is TGTGCCAGTAGTATAGACCGACAGGGTCTCTACTACGGCTACACCTTC. Protein product: CASSIDRQGLYYGYTF.

J is TRBJ1-2 and V is TRBV5-4; D call uncertain. V was pared by 0 bases and J by 0 bases, with 3 bases between. The CDR3 contains 13 residues. The germline CDR1 and CDR2 sequences are SGHNT and YYREEE (reference sequence). The CDR3 protein is CASSLGPNYGYTF. For the CDR3, the DNA is TGTGCCAGCAGCTTGGGGCCTAACTATGGCTACACCTTC.

This chain connects TRBV2 to TRBJ2-7; possibly TRBD1 for D (6 bases). CDR1 is SNHLY and CDR2 is FYNNEI in the germline V gene. CDR3 length: 15 residues. Trimming removed 9 bases at V and 1 base at J, with 19 bases between. CDR3 sequence: CARGARAGISYEQYF. The CDR3 nucleotides read TGTGCCAGGGGGGCTAGGGCTGGCATTTCCTACGAGCAGTACTTC.

This chain links TRBV2 with TRBJ2-5; D call uncertain. Trimming shortened V by 5 bases and J by 2 bases, and 6 bases separated the two germline ends. Per the germline V gene, CDR1 is SNHLY and CDR2 is FYNNEI. This CDR3 is built from 12 residues. This CDR3 is CASSRSQETQYF. DNA for the CDR3: TGTGCCAGCAGTCGGTCTCAAGAGACCCAGTACTTC. Filled out from reference TRBV2 and TRBJ2-5, the complete variable domain reads EPEVTQTPSHQVTQMGQEVILRCVPISNHLYFYWYRQILGQKVEFLVSFYNNEISEKSEIFDDQFSVERPDGSNFTLKIRSTKLEDSAMYFCASSRSQETQYFGPGTRLLVL.

This clone has more than one count but fewer than ten. This chain uses TRBV10-3 with TRBJ2-1; 7 bases are shared with TRBD2. V shed 4 bases, J shed 4 bases, and the junction held 10 bases outside the gene matches. Germline CDR1 reads ENHRY; CDR2 reads SYGVKD. This CDR3 is 16 amino acids long. Written as DNA, the CDR3 is TGTGCCATCAGTGGAAGACTAGCCGGGGGATACAATGAGCAGTTCTTC. This encodes CAISGRLAGGYNEQFF.

The chain joins TRBV7-2 to TRBJ1-6; TRBD1 matches at 8 bases. Losses at the gene ends were 5 bases for V and 7 bases for J; bases not matched to a gene: 7. In germline, CDR1 is SGHTA, CDR2 FQGNSA. The CDR3 is 15 residues long. The CDR3 loop reads CASSPGQGPNSPLHF. CDR3 in DNA: TGTGCCAGCAGCCCTGGACAGGGACCGAATTCACCCCTCCACTTT.

The rearrangement joins TRBV30 to TRBJ1-5, with 9 bases lining up with TRBD1. The germline gives CDR1 GTSNPN, CDR2 SVGIG (reference sequence). V was clipped by 3 bases and J by 4 bases; unmatched bases: 7. The CDR3 runs to 15 residues. CDR3 in amino acids: CAWSPGQGNNQPQHF. For the CDR3, the DNA is TGTGCCTGGAGCCCGGGACAGGGAAATAATCAGCCCCAGCATTTT.

V gene TRBV7-2 combines with J gene TRBJ1-1; 7 bases match TRBD1. The CDR3 is 15 amino acids. CDR1 is SGHTA and CDR2 is FQGNSA in the germline V gene. Germline trimming cut 2 bases from V and 2 bases from J; bases unmatched to any gene: 5. The DNA for the CDR3 is TGTGCCAGCAGCTTATTGGGGACAGCCAACACTGAAGCTTTCTTT. Its protein product is CASSLLGTANTEAFF.

This rearrangement joins TRBV4-3 to TRBJ2-3; D might be TRBD2 (6 bases). V was cut by 1 base and J by 7 bases, with 21 bases left in between. CDR3 size: 17 residues. CDR1 is LGHNA, CDR2 YSLEER, per germline. The CDR3 DNA is TGCGCCAGCAGCCAAGGCCCCGGAGGGGAATTCCGAAATACGCAGTATTTT. Translated, it gives CASSQGPGGEFRNTQYF.

This chain joins TRBV11-3 and TRBJ1-2, with D hard to call. V was pared by 1 base and J by 5 bases, with 14 bases between. The CDR3 spans 15 residues. Looked up from germline, CDR1 is SGHNT and CDR2 is YENEEA. CDR3 residues: CASSLGRQTSYGYTF. The CDR3 nucleotides are TGTGCCAGCAGCTTAGGGAGGCAGACCTCATATGGCTACACCTTC.

The V and J genes are TRBV9 and TRBJ2-1, with 9 bases fitting TRBD2. This CDR3 is 17 amino acids long. Germline lookup yields CDR1 SGDLS and CDR2 YYNGEE. Germline trimming cut 2 bases from V and 0 bases from J; bases unmatched to any gene: 6. The CDR3 loop reads CASSVFSGGSSYNEQFF. The CDR3 region has the DNA TGTGCCAGCAGCGTCTTTAGCGGGGGTAGCTCCTACAATGAGCAGTTCTTC.

The genes are TRBV9 and TRBJ1-3; TRBD1 aligns across 12 bases. CDR1 and CDR2 from the germline V gene are SGDLS and YYNGEE. The CDR3 loop spans 16 amino acids. The junction had 4 bases not matched to a gene; V was cut back by 2 bases and J by 4 bases. CDR3 DNA: TGTGCCAGCAGCGTGGGACAGGGGGCTACAGGAAACACCATATATTTT. It translates to CASSVGQGATGNTIYF.

The V and J genes are TRBV29-1 and TRBJ1-2, with a possible D match to TRBD1 (6 bases). V lost 6 bases and J 7 bases, leaving 21 bases between the germline ends. From germline, CDR1 is SQVTM and CDR2 ANQGSEA. CDR3 size: 14 residues. Written as DNA, the CDR3 is TGCAGCGTCCAAAGGGACCAGGGGCGAGGTGGCTACACCTTC. It encodes CSVQRDQGRGGYTF.

The rearrangement uses TRBV6-5 and TRBJ2-1, with a possible D match to TRBD1 (6 bases). V lost 2 bases to trimming and J lost 5 bases, with 13 bases between them. The CDR3 runs to 15 residues. Germline lookup yields CDR1 MNHEY and CDR2 SVGAGI. The CDR3 is CASSYQGPGDNEQFF. CDR3 nucleotides: TGTGCCAGCAGTTACCAGGGGCCTGGGGACAATGAGCAGTTCTTC.

The V gene is TRBV29-1, the J gene TRBJ1-2; TRBD1 aligns across 10 bases. V dropped 7 bases and J dropped 6; count of bases not matched to a gene: 5. The CDR3 extends over 12 amino acids. Germline lookup yields CDR1 SQVTM and CDR2 ANQGSEA. The CDR3 loop reads CSGDRGNNGYTF. In nucleotides, the CDR3 is TGCAGCGGGGACAGGGGAAATAATGGCTACACCTTC.

The chain couples TRBV5-8 to TRBJ2-2; 9 bases map to TRBD1. This CDR3 comprises 14 residues. Germline lookup yields CDR1 SGHTS and CDR2 YDEGEE. CDR3 sequence: CASGDRAYTGELFF. The CDR3 DNA reads TGTGCAAGCGGGGACAGGGCCTACACCGGGGAGCTGTTTTTT.